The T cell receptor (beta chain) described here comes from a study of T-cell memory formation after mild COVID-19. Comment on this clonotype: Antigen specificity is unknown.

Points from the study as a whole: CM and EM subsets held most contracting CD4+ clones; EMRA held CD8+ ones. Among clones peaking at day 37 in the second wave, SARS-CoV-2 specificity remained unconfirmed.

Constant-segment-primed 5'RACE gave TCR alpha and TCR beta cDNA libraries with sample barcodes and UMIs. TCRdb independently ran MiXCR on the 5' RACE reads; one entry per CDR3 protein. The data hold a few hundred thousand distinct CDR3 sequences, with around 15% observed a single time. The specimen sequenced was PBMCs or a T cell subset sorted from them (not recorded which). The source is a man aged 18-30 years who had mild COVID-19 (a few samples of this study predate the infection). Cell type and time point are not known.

CDR3 DNA sequence: TGTGCCAGCAGCAAACAGAGCTCTGGGGCCAACGTCCTGACTTTC. This gives the protein CASSKQSSGANVLTF. The chain has TRBV7-3 and TRBJ2-6; unclear D gene. Germline V lookup: CDR1 SGHTA, CDR2 FQGTGA. This CDR3 contains 15 residues. Trimming took off 5 bases at V and 0 bases at J, with 8 bases between the two ends. The full variable domain, its missing parts supplied by reference TRBV7-3 and TRBJ2-6, is GAGVSQTPSNKVTEKGKYVELRCDPISGHTALYWYRQSLGQGPEFLIYFQGTGAADDSGLPNDRFFAVRPEGSVSTLKIQRTERGDSAVYLCASSKQSSGANVLTFGAGSRLTVL.